Below are 3 T cell receptor beta chains sequenced from a single sample in a study of regulatory T cells. The study, taken as a whole, reports: Hydrophobic residues at CDR3 positions 6 and 7 were enriched in conventional CD4+ T cells of CD3G-deficient patients.

Primers: 52 TRBV forward and 13 TRBJ reverse. Libraries were prepared by immunoSEQ multiplex PCR; TCRdb keeps only in-frame clonotypes and omits some of them. The table lists about 23,000 clones, approximately 90% of them singletons. Their antigens are not known. Sequencing input: conventional CD4+ T cells sorted from blood. These receptors all stem from a child between 10 and 17 years old with CD3G deficiency.

The chain links TRBV28 to TRBJ2-5; a possible D gene is TRBD2 (7 bases). The germline V gene has CDR1 MDHEN and CDR2 SYDVKM. V shed 3 bases and J shed 5 bases, with 16 bases lying between them. This CDR3 is built from 15 residues. The CDR3 DNA follows: TGTGCCAGCAGTTTGGGGGGGCAGGGTGGCGAGACCCAGTACTTC. Translating gives CASSLGGQGGETQYF.

This clone was observed once. The V gene is TRBV7-9, the J gene TRBJ2-5; possibly TRBD1 for D (5 bases). The CDR3 consists of 14 residues. Trimming removed 5 bases from V and 4 bases from J, with 14 bases in between. CDR1 and CDR2 from the germline V gene are SEHNR and FQNEAQ (reference sequence). The CDR3 nucleotides are TGTGCCAGCAGCGCCGCCGCAGGGCGAGAGACCCAGTACTTC. Translated: CASSAAAGRETQYF.

The chain employs TRBV10-3 and TRBJ2-7, with 7 bases lining up with TRBD2. Germline assignment: CDR1 ENHRY and CDR2 SYGVKD. With 10 bases clipped from V and 2 bases from J, the junction kept 8 bases outside the gene matches. The CDR3 has 13 residues. The CDR3 here is CASAASGTYEQYF. Written as DNA, the CDR3 is TGTGCCAGTGCGGCTAGCGGAACCTACGAGCAGTACTTC.